Following are 31 T cell receptor beta chains from one sample sequenced in a study of blood T cell repertoires in COVID-19. TCRdb keeps only in-frame clones here, not all; method: immunoSEQ multiplex PCR. Altogether roughly 130,000 clones are present, around 88% being singletons, with the ten largest covering about 2.3%. What was sequenced was PBMCs or T cells enriched from blood (not recorded which). The receptors derive from a woman aged 50 to 60 who had recovered from COVID-19.

The rearrangement links TRBV7-9 to TRBJ2-7, with a tentative D call TRBD2 (6 bases). The CDR3 is 13 amino acids. Germline V gene data show CDR1 as SEHNR and CDR2 as FQNEAQ (reference sequence). V was pared by 4 bases and J by 2 bases, with 9 bases between. CDR3 in DNA: TGTGCCAGCAGCTCCCGGGGGACCTACGAGCAGTACTTC. The encoded protein is CASSSRGTYEQYF. The whole variable domain, filled in from reference TRBV7-9 and TRBJ2-7, reads DTGVSQNPRHKITKRGQNVTFRCDPISEHNRLYWYRQTLGQGPEFLTYFQNEAQLEKSRLLSDRFSAERPKGSFSTLEIQRTEQGDSAMYLCASSSRGTYEQYFGPGTRLTVT.

The V call is TRBV2, the J call TRBJ2-7; D gene ambiguous. Germline values: CDR1 SNHLY, CDR2 FYNNEI. V lost 3 bases and J lost 7, with 7 bases in between. The CDR3 extends over 11 amino acids. This chain's CDR3 is CASSDVREQYF. CDR3 DNA: TGTGCCAGCAGTGATGTGCGGGAGCAGTACTTC.

The rearrangement links TRBV5-1 to TRBJ2-2; perhaps TRBD1 as D (5 bases). Trimming cost V 4 bases and J 3 bases, with 10 bases left between them. The CDR3 sequence is 14 residues long. Germline assignment: CDR1 SGHRS and CDR2 YFSETQ. This CDR3 is CASSADRHTGELFF. Written as DNA, the CDR3 is TGCGCCAGCAGCGCCGACAGACACACCGGGGAGCTGTTTTTT. The entire variable domain, with the rest obtained from reference TRBV5-1 and TRBJ2-2, is as follows: KAGVTQTPRYLIKTRGQQVTLSCSPISGHRSVSWYQQTPGQGLQFLFEYFSETQRNKGNFPGRFSGRQFSNSRSEMNVSTLELGDSALYLCASSADRHTGELFFGEGSRLTVL.

This chain joins TRBV7-8 and TRBJ1-6; possible D gene TRBD1, 5 bases. Germline V CDR1 and CDR2: SGHVS, FQNEAQ. Trimming took off 5 bases at V and 14 bases at J, with 13 bases between the two ends. The CDR3 has 12 amino acids. CDR3 amino acids: CASSLRWGALHF. CDR3 in DNA: TGTGCCAGCAGCCTCAGGTGGGGGGCCCTCCACTTT.

The chain employs TRBV2 and TRBJ2-7; D is ambiguous. Germline loops: CDR1 SNHLY, CDR2 FYNNEI. The CDR3 has 15 residues. Trimming took off 7 bases at V and 0 bases at J, with 16 bases between the two ends. The CDR3 loop reads CASTPSQMSSYEQYF. The CDR3 nucleotides read TGTGCCAGCACGCCATCACAGATGAGCTCCTACGAGCAGTACTTC.

The chain employs TRBV29-1 and TRBJ1-1; D not resolved. The germline V gene has CDR1 SQVTM and CDR2 ANQGSEA. The CDR3 contains 14 residues. Trimming took 4 bases from V and 1 from J, leaving 13 bases between them. The CDR3: CSVGERVANTEAFF. DNA of the CDR3: TGCAGCGTTGGGGAGAGGGTGGCGAACACTGAAGCTTTCTTT.

This chain links TRBV6-5 with TRBJ1-3; unclear D gene. CDR3 length: 15 amino acids. Per germline, CDR1 MNHEY and CDR2 SVGAGI. V lost 5 bases and J 0 bases, leaving 11 bases between the germline ends. The CDR3 sequence: CASSPLGLSGNTIYF. CDR3 nucleotides: TGTGCCAGCAGTCCTCTAGGCCTCTCTGGAAACACCATATATTTT.

The rearrangement uses TRBV7-9 and TRBJ2-7; perhaps TRBD2 as D (6 bases). Per germline, CDR1 SEHNR and CDR2 FQNEAQ (reference sequence). V gave up 4 bases and J gave up 4 bases, with 11 bases separating them. The CDR3 consists of 13 residues. CDR3 region: CASSSSTSYEQYF. The CDR3 DNA follows: TGTGCCAGCAGCTCATCGACTAGTTACGAGCAGTACTTC.

The V gene is TRBV7-6, the J gene TRBJ1-1, with D possibly matching TRBD1 (5 bases). Trimming shortened V by 7 bases and J by 4 bases, and 22 bases separated the two germline ends. Germline CDR1 reads SGHVS; CDR2 reads FNYEAQ. The CDR3 length is 16 residues. CDR3 sequence (DNA): TGTGCCAGCACCAACGGGAGAGCAGGGCTGGGCACTGAAGCTTTCTTT. It codes for CASTNGRAGLGTEAFF.

The V gene is TRBV27, the J gene TRBJ1-1; no clear D gene. V was pared by 1 base and J by 4 bases, with 10 bases between. Germline-derived CDR1 and CDR2 are MNHEY and SMNVEV (reference sequence). The CDR3 runs to 14 residues. The CDR3, as DNA: TGTGCCAGCAGTTTATTGACGGGGTTCACTGAAGCTTTCTTT. It yields the protein CASSLLTGFTEAFF.

The V and J genes are TRBV5-1 and TRBJ2-7, with 7 positions matching TRBD2. Germline lookup yields CDR1 SGHRS and CDR2 YFSETQ. This CDR3 has 15 residues. Trimming cost V 0 bases and J 0 bases; bases outside gene matches: 3. In DNA, the CDR3 is TGCGCCAGCAGCTTGGTAGGCGGGAGCTCCTACGAGCAGTACTTC. Protein product: CASSLVGGSSYEQYF.

This clone was seen only once. J is TRBJ1-2 and V is TRBV24-1, with unresolved D. Germline CDR1 and CDR2: KGHDR and SFDVKD. The V and J ends lost 1 base and 7 bases respectively, with 6 bases between them. The CDR3 runs to 12 residues. The CDR3 protein is CATSDLRGGYTF. CDR3 DNA sequence: TGTGCCACCAGTGATTTACGGGGTGGCTACACCTTC.

This chain connects TRBV3-1 (or the pseudogene TRBV3-2) to TRBJ2-1; D may be TRBD2 (5 bases). V shed 1 base and J shed 9 bases, with 13 bases lying between them. From germline, CDR1 is LGHDT and CDR2 YNNKEL (reference sequence). This CDR3 region has 14 residues. Here the CDR3 DNA reads TGTGCCAGCAGCCAAGTTTCGGGGATCGGTGAGCAGTTCTTC. Protein: CASSQVSGIGEQFF.

The chain links TRBV19 to TRBJ1-3; D is uncertain. Trimming took off 2 bases at V and 0 bases at J, with 5 bases between the two ends. Germline CDR1 and CDR2: LNHDA and SQIVND (reference sequence). The CDR3 has 14 amino acids. DNA of the CDR3: TGTGCCAGTAGTATATCTATCTCTGGAAACACCATATATTTT. It translates to CASSISISGNTIYF.

The chain recombines TRBV11-2 with TRBJ2-1; the D gene is possibly TRBD1 (5 bases). Trimming took off 8 bases at V and 8 bases at J, with 10 bases between the two ends. CDR1 is SGHAT and CDR2 is FQNNGV in the germline V gene. The CDR3 loop spans 11 amino acids. CDR3 bases: TGTGCCAGCCAGGGTAGGGATGAGCAGTTCTTC. Protein product: CASQGRDEQFF.

The chain uses TRBV5-1 and TRBJ1-1, with 7 nucleotides matching TRBD1. Unmatched junction bases numbered 3, after V lost 4 bases and J lost 0 bases. The CDR3 covers 14 residues. CDR1 SGHRS and CDR2 YFSETQ come from the germline V gene. CDR3 amino acids: CASSQGQMNTEAFF. The CDR3 DNA reads TGCGCCAGCAGCCAGGGACAGATGAACACTGAAGCTTTCTTT. The whole variable domain, filled in from reference TRBV5-1 and TRBJ1-1, reads KAGVTQTPRYLIKTRGQQVTLSCSPISGHRSVSWYQQTPGQGLQFLFEYFSETQRNKGNFPGRFSGRQFSNSRSEMNVSTLELGDSALYLCASSQGQMNTEAFFGQGTRLTVV.

V and J are TRBV2 and TRBJ1-6; D is undetermined. Trimming removed 3 bases at V and 9 bases at J, with 9 bases between. The germline CDR1 and CDR2 sequences are SNHLY and FYNNEI. The CDR3 has 13 amino acids. The CDR3 sequence is CASSDSHVSPLHF. DNA for the CDR3: TGTGCCAGCAGTGATAGCCACGTTTCACCCCTCCACTTT.

The rearrangement uses TRBV6-2 or TRBV6-3 and TRBJ2-7; weak D call: TRBD2 (7 bases). The CDR3 has 16 amino acids. V was trimmed by 0 bases and J by 4 bases, leaving 16 bases between them. CDR1 is MNHEY, CDR2 SVGEGT, per germline. CDR3 amino acids: CASSYSPGGLGYEQYF. The CDR3 DNA is TGTGCCAGCAGTTACTCACCCGGGGGGCTTGGTTACGAGCAGTACTTC.

The V gene is TRBV11-2, the J gene TRBJ2-3; 7 positions match TRBD1. Germline-derived CDR1 and CDR2 are SGHAT and FQNNGV. V lost 4 bases and J lost 6; bases outside the gene matches: 22. The CDR3 is 19 residues long. CDR3 residues: CASSSNIRTGHYQGDTQYF. Written as DNA, the CDR3 is TGTGCCAGCAGCTCTAACATAAGGACAGGTCATTATCAGGGGGATACGCAGTATTTT.

The genes are TRBV5-4 and TRBJ1-2; 10 nucleotides agree with TRBD1. J lost 0 bases, V lost 0 bases, and 5 bases had no gene match. Looked up from germline, CDR1 is SGHNT and CDR2 is YYREEE (reference sequence). The CDR3 is made up of 17 amino acids. This CDR3 reads CASSLALGQGSNYGYTF. CDR3 nucleotides: TGTGCCAGCAGCTTGGCCTTGGGACAGGGGTCTAACTATGGCTACACCTTC.

The chain combines TRBV7-9 with TRBJ1-1, with 10 bases that match TRBD1. CDR1 is SEHNR, CDR2 FQNEAQ, per germline (reference sequence). The CDR3 length is 15 residues. The V gene end was trimmed by 4 bases and the J gene end by 3 bases; junction bases not matched to a gene: 5. CDR3 in DNA: TGTGCCAGCAGCTCAAGACAGGGGGCTGACACTGAAGCTTTCTTT. Translated: CASSSRQGADTEAFF.

V and J are TRBV11-2 and TRBJ2-3; 8 nucleotides align to TRBD2. Trimming cost V 1 base and J 5 bases; bases outside gene matches: 5. The length of the CDR3 is 15 residues. Germline V gives CDR1 SGHAT, CDR2 FQNNGV. The CDR3 is CASSLGAGGVDTQYF. In DNA form, the CDR3 reads TGTGCCAGCAGCTTAGGTGCGGGGGGAGTAGATACGCAGTATTTT.

This chain connects TRBV29-1 to TRBJ2-7; D not certain. V was pared by 3 bases and J by 2 bases, with 8 bases between. Germline CDR1 reads SQVTM; CDR2 reads ANQGSEA. The CDR3 consists of 12 residues. The CDR3 protein is CSVEGPAYEQYF. The CDR3 nucleotides read TGCAGCGTTGAGGGCCCGGCCTACGAGCAGTACTTC.

The chain carries TRBV10-2 and TRBJ2-7; 7 bases are shared with TRBD1. Trimming at V came to 5 bases and at J to 0 bases, leaving 4 bases not matched to a gene. The CDR3 is 14 residues long. From germline, CDR1 is WSHSY and CDR2 SAAADI. The CDR3 DNA follows: TGCGCCAGCAGTCCGGGACAGAGCTCCTACGAGCAGTACTTC. It is translated as CASSPGQSSYEQYF.

V is TRBV5-1 and J is TRBJ2-7; 14 nucleotides match TRBD2. The CDR3 has 15 residues. Germline trimming cut 4 bases from V and 3 bases from J; bases unmatched to any gene: 3. Looked up from germline, CDR1 is SGHRS and CDR2 is YFSETQ. The CDR3 coding sequence is TGCGCCAGCAGCCCGGGGACTAGCGGGGGCTACGAGCAGTACTTC. Translated, it gives CASSPGTSGGYEQYF.

The chain couples TRBV6-5 to TRBJ1-4, with unresolved D. The V gene's germline CDR1 is MNHEY and CDR2 SVGAGI. Trimming took 5 bases from V and 7 from J, leaving 11 bases between them. There are 13 residues in the CDR3. The CDR3: CASSRRRGEKLFF. CDR3 nucleotides: TGTGCCAGCAGTCGCCGTCGAGGTGAAAAACTGTTTTTT.

The chain couples TRBV7-8 to TRBJ2-7; the match to TRBD2 covers 7 bases. V lost 7 bases and J lost 1; bases outside the gene matches: 7. This CDR3 comprises 14 residues. From germline, CDR1 is SGHVS and CDR2 FQNEAQ. The CDR3 here is CASTGTGGSYEQYF. CDR3 DNA: TGTGCCAGCACCGGAACGGGGGGATCCTACGAGCAGTACTTC.

The chain joins TRBV3-1 (or the pseudogene TRBV3-2) to TRBJ2-7; 7 positions agree with TRBD2. Germline V lookup: CDR1 LGHDT, CDR2 YNNKEL (reference sequence). The CDR3 runs 16 residues. With V trimmed by 3 bases and J by 2 bases, 10 bases remained unmatched. CDR3 sequence (DNA): TGTGCCAGCAGCCATGAAAGCGGGGTTCTCACCTACGAGCAGTACTTC. Residues: CASSHESGVLTYEQYF.

V gene TRBV4-1 combines with J gene TRBJ1-3, with D maybe TRBD1 (6 bases). This CDR3 comprises 16 residues. Per germline, CDR1 MGHRA and CDR2 YSYEKL. The germline V and J ends were trimmed by 3 bases and 4 bases, with 16 bases remaining between them. The CDR3 here is CASSHPGQLYGNTIYF. The CDR3 DNA sequence: TGCGCCAGCAGCCATCCCGGACAGCTTTACGGAAACACCATATATTTT.

The chain is built from TRBV10-3 and TRBJ2-5; the match to TRBD2 covers 8 bases. Germline CDR1 and CDR2: ENHRY and SYGVKD. The V and J ends lost 6 bases and 5 bases, in that order; junction bases with no gene match: 5. The CDR3 extends over 13 amino acids. Here the CDR3 reads CAIRETGGETQYF. CDR3 bases: TGTGCCATCAGGGAGACGGGAGGGGAGACCCAGTACTTC.

The rearrangement uses TRBV11-3 and TRBJ1-1, with D tentatively TRBD1 (5 bases). V lost 1 base, J lost 1 base, and 7 bases lay in between. Per the germline V gene, CDR1 is SGHNT and CDR2 is YENEEA. The CDR3 runs to 14 residues. This CDR3 is CASSLGRENTEAFF. CDR3 bases: TGTGCCAGCAGCTTAGGCAGGGAGAACACTGAAGCTTTCTTT.